Each of the 13 T cell receptor beta chains below was sequenced from the same sample in a study of blood T cells in healthy people across ages. PCR was performed a second time for about 7 to 12 cycles using a sample-barcoded 5' primer and a J-beta primer mix. One entry per CDR3 protein results from TCRdb running MiXCR on the 5' RACE reads. The sample has 500,000 to 650,000 distinct CDR3 sequences, 25% to 35% seen once. These data are also associated with another study on T cells of mothers and their children.

The sample taken for sequencing was blood. These receptors were taken from a boy between 2 and 15 years old in good health.

This chain joins TRBV7-9 and TRBJ2-7, with D unresolved. The CDR3 is 13 residues long. Germline assignment: CDR1 SEHNR and CDR2 FQNEAQ (reference sequence). The germline V and J ends were trimmed by 5 bases and 0 bases, with 8 bases remaining between them. This CDR3 is CASSTKGSYEQYF. The CDR3 DNA is TGTGCCAGCAGCACCAAAGGCTCCTACGAGCAGTACTTC.

Only a few counts were recorded for this clonotype. V gene TRBV20-1 combines with J gene TRBJ2-5; TRBD1 might be the D (6 bases). The CDR3 is 13 amino acids. Deletions cut 4 bases from V and 0 bases from J, with 9 bases between. CDR1 and CDR2 from the germline V gene are DFQATT and SNEGSKA (reference sequence). This chain's CDR3 is CSANGDNQETQYF. The CDR3 DNA reads TGCAGTGCTAACGGGGACAACCAAGAGACCCAGTACTTC.

This clonotype was detected only a few times. The V and J genes are TRBV4-1 and TRBJ1-1; D gene uncertain. This CDR3 comprises 14 residues. The germline V and J ends were trimmed by 6 bases and 2 bases, with 13 bases remaining between them. Per germline, CDR1 MGHRA and CDR2 YSYEKL. The CDR3 here is CASRSRVDNTEAFF. For the CDR3, the DNA is TGCGCCAGCAGATCGCGGGTCGATAACACTGAAGCTTTCTTT.

The sample holds a few counts of this clonotype. V and J are TRBV3-1 and TRBJ2-6; D is unclear. The germline gives CDR1 LGHDT, CDR2 YNNKEL (reference sequence). With 0 bases removed from V and 0 bases from J, the gap between germline ends came to 3 bases. The CDR3 sequence is 15 residues long. The CDR3 DNA follows: TGTGCCAGCAGCCAAGATTACTCTGGGGCCAACGTCCTGACTTTC. This translates into CASSQDYSGANVLTF.

The V gene is TRBV7-2, the J gene TRBJ2-7, with D possibly matching TRBD2 (6 bases). The germline V gene encodes CDR1 SGHTA and CDR2 FQGNSA. The V end lost 5 bases, the J end lost 13 bases, and 18 bases lay between the germline ends. This CDR3 contains 12 residues. The CDR3 is CASSPLGGGQYF. The CDR3 DNA reads TGTGCCAGCAGCCCTCTGGGGGGAGGTCAATACTTC.

V is TRBV12-3 or TRBV12-4 and J is TRBJ2-2; D is ambiguous. This CDR3 is built from 14 residues. V was trimmed by 3 bases and J by 4 bases, leaving 9 bases between them. The CDR3 region is CASSFSGLTGELFF. CDR3 nucleotides: TGTGCCAGCAGTTTTTCCGGGCTCACCGGGGAGCTGTTTTTT.

This clonotype was observed a few times. This chain joins TRBV29-1 and TRBJ2-5, with a possible D match to TRBD2 (5 bases). This CDR3 region has 13 residues. Germline V gives CDR1 SQVTM, CDR2 ANQGSEA. V lost 5 bases and J lost 1, with 11 bases in between. Here the CDR3 reads CSVNGRGQETQYF. CDR3 sequence (DNA): TGCAGCGTTAATGGACGGGGCCAAGAGACCCAGTACTTC.

This rearrangement joins TRBV12-5 to TRBJ1-2; maybe TRBD1 (5 bases). Germline assignment: CDR1 LGHNT and CDR2 FRNRAP. The CDR3 has 17 amino acids. With 0 bases removed from V and 8 bases from J, the gap between germline ends came to 22 bases. Here the CDR3 reads CASGLVLGGRFVGGYTF. The CDR3 DNA follows: TGTGCTAGTGGTTTGGTACTTGGGGGAAGGTTTGTTGGCGGCTACACCTTC. Based on the CDR3 plus reference TRBV12-5 and TRBJ1-2, the full variable domain is DARVTQTPRHKVTEMGQEVTMRCQPILGHNTVFWYRQTMMQGLELLAYFRNRAPLDDSGMPKDRFSAEMPDATLATLKIQPSEPRDSAVYFCASGLVLGGRFVGGYTFGSGTRLTVV.

V gene TRBV7-2 combines with J gene TRBJ1-6, with 7 bases that match TRBD1. Germline trimming cut 5 bases from V and 6 bases from J; bases unmatched to any gene: 7. The CDR3 consists of 15 residues. The V gene's germline CDR1 is SGHTA and CDR2 FQGNSA. CDR3 nucleotide sequence: TGTGCCAGCAGCGCCTCCGGGACAGCTAATTCACCCCTCCACTTT. The encoded protein is CASSASGTANSPLHF.

This clonotype occurred once. The V gene is TRBV7-9, the J gene TRBJ2-1; TRBD2 is a possible D gene (5 bases). This CDR3 is built from 14 residues. Trimming took off 0 bases at V and 8 bases at J, with 11 bases between the two ends. The germline V gene encodes CDR1 SEHNR and CDR2 FQNEAQ (reference sequence). The CDR3 DNA reads as TGTGCCAGCAGCTTAGCGGGAGAACGCGATGAGCAGTTCTTC. This sequence encodes CASSLAGERDEQFF. The full variable domain, with the rest looked up from reference TRBV7-9 and TRBJ2-1, is DTGVSQNPRHKITKRGQNVTFRCDPISEHNRLYWYRQTLGQGPEFLTYFQNEAQLEKSRLLSDRFSAERPKGSFSTLEIQRTEQGDSAMYLCASSLAGERDEQFFGPGTRLTVL.

This clonotype was detected only a few times. This chain joins TRBV2 and TRBJ2-3; D is unclear. This CDR3 has 11 amino acids. Trimming removed 3 bases from V and 7 bases from J, with 5 bases in between. CDR1 is SNHLY, CDR2 FYNNEI, per germline. The CDR3 sequence is CASSEVHTQYF. CDR3 sequence (DNA): TGTGCCAGCAGTGAGGTACATACGCAGTATTTT.

This clonotype was counted between two and nine times. The V and J genes are TRBV27 and TRBJ2-4; 7 nucleotides align to TRBD1. The junction had 7 bases not matched to a gene; V was cut back by 10 bases and J by 4 bases. The CDR3 spans 13 residues. Per the germline V gene, CDR1 is MNHEY and CDR2 is SMNVEV (reference sequence). The CDR3: CATLDREKNIQYF. CDR3 in DNA: TGTGCCACCCTAGACAGGGAGAAAAACATTCAGTACTTC.

In this sample, this clonotype turned up a few times. This chain uses TRBV29-1 with TRBJ1-2; D might be TRBD1 (5 bases). Between the trimmed V and J ends, which lost 6 bases and 7 bases, there was a span of 12 bases. The CDR3 spans 11 residues. CDR1 SQVTM and CDR2 ANQGSEA come from the germline V gene. The DNA of the CDR3 is TGCAGCGTACCGCGTCAGGGTGGCTACACCTTC. Protein product: CSVPRQGGYTF.